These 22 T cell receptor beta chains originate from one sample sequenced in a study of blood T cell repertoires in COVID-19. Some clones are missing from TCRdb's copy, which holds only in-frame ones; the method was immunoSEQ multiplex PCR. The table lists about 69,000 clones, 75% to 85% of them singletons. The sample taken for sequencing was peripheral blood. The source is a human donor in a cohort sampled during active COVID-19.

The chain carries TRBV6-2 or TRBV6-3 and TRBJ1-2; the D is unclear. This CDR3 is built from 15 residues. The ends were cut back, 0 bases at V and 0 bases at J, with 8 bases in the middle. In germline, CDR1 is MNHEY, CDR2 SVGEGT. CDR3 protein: CASSYSRFANYGYTF. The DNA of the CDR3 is TGTGCCAGCAGTTACTCGAGATTTGCTAACTATGGCTACACCTTC.

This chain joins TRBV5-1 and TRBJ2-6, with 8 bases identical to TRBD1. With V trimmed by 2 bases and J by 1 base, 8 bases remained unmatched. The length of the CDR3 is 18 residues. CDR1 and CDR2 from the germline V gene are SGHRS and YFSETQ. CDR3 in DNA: TGCGCCAGCAGCTTAGGCCCAGGGGGCTCATCTGGGGCCAACGTCCTGACTTTC. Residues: CASSLGPGGSSGANVLTF.

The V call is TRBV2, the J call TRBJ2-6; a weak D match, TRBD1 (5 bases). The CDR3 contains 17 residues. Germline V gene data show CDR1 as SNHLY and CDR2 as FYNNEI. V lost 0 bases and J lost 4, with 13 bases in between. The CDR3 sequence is CASSEAQAGWGANVLTF. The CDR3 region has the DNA TGTGCCAGCAGTGAAGCGCAGGCAGGGTGGGGGGCCAACGTCCTGACTTTC.

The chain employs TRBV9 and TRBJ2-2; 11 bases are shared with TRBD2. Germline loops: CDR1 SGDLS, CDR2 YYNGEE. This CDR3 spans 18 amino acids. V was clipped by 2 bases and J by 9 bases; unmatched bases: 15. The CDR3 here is CASSVLSGGAVASRELFF. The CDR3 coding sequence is TGTGCCAGCAGCGTCCTTAGCGGGGGGGCCGTCGCAAGCAGGGAGCTGTTTTTT. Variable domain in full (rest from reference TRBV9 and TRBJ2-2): DSGVTQTPKHLITATGQRVTLRCSPRSGDLSVYWYQQSLDQGLQFLIQYYNGEERAKGNILERFSAQQFPDLHSELNLSSLELGDSALYFCASSVLSGGAVASRELFFGEGSRLTVL.

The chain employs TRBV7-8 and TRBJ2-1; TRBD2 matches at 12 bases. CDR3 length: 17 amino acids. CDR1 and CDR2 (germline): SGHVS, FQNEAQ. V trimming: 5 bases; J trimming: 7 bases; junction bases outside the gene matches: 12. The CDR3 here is CASSVRLAGVRGNEQFF. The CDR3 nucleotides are TGTGCCAGCAGCGTACGACTAGCGGGAGTGCGAGGGAATGAGCAGTTCTTC.

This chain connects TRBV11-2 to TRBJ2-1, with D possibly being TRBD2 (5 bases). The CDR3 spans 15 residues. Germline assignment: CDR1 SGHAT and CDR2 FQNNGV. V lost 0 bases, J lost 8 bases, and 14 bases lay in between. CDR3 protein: CASSLEGRRFDEQFF. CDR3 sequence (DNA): TGTGCCAGCAGCTTAGAAGGCAGGAGGTTCGATGAGCAGTTCTTC.

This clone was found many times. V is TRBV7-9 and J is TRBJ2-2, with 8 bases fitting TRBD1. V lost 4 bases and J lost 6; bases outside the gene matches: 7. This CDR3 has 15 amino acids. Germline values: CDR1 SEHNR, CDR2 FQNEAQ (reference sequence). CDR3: CASSSGTGSAGELFF. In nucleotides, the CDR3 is TGTGCCAGCAGCTCCGGGACAGGCAGTGCCGGGGAGCTGTTTTTT.

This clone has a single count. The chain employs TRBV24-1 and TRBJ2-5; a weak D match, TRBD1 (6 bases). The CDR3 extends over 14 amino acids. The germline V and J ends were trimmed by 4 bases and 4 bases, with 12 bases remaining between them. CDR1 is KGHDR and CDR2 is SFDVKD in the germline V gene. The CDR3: CATSDRTVRETQYF. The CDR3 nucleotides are TGTGCCACCAGTGACAGGACAGTTAGAGAGACCCAGTACTTC.

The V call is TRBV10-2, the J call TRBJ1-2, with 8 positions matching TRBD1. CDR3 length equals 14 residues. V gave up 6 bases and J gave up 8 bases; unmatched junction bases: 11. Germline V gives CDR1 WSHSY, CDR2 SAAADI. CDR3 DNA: TGCGCCAGCAGGGGGTACACGACAGGGGAAGGCTACACCTTC. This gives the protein CASRGYTTGEGYTF.

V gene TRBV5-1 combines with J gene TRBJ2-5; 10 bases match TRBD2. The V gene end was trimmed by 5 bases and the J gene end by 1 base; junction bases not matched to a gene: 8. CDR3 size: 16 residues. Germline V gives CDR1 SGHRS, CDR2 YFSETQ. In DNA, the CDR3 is TGCGCCAGCAGTTTCAGCGGGGGGGAATCCCAAGAGACCCAGTACTTC. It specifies CASSFSGGESQETQYF.

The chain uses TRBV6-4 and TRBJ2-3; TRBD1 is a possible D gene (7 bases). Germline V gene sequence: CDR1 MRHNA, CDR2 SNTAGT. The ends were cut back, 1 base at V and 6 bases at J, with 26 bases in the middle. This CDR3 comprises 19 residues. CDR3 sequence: CASSDLPTSLAGGSDTQYF. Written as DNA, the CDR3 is TGTGCCAGCAGTGACTTACCCACTTCACTAGCAGGGGGTTCGGATACGCAGTATTTT.

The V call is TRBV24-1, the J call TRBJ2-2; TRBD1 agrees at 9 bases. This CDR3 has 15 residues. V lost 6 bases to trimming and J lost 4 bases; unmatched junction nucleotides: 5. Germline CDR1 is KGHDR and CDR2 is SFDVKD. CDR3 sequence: CATSLAGQGTGELFF. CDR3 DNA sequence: TGTGCCACCAGTTTGGCGGGACAGGGCACCGGGGAGCTGTTTTTT.

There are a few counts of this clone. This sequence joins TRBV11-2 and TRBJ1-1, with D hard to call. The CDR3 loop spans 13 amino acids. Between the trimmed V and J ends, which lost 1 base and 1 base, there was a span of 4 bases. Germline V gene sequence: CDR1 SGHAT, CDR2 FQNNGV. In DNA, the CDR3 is TGTGCCAGCAGCTTAGTACAGAACACTGAAGCTTTCTTT. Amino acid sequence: CASSLVQNTEAFF.

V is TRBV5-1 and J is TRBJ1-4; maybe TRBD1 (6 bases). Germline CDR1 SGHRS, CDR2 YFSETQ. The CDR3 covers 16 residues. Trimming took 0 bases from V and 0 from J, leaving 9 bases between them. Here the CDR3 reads CASSLAGTTTNEKLFF. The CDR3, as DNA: TGCGCCAGCAGCTTGGCCGGGACAACAACTAATGAAAAACTGTTTTTT. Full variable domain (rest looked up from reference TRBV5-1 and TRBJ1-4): KAGVTQTPRYLIKTRGQQVTLSCSPISGHRSVSWYQQTPGQGLQFLFEYFSETQRNKGNFPGRFSGRQFSNSRSEMNVSTLELGDSALYLCASSLAGTTTNEKLFFGSGTQLSVL.

In DNA, the CDR3 is TGTGCCAGCAGACGGGAGGTTTGGAATGAGCAGTTCTTC. Protein product: CASRREVWNEQFF. The chain carries TRBV6-5 and TRBJ2-1; TRBD2 agrees at 7 bases. Germline-derived CDR1 and CDR2 are MNHEY and SVGAGI. This CDR3 is 13 amino acids long. Losses at the gene ends were 6 bases for V and 7 bases for J; bases not matched to a gene: 6.

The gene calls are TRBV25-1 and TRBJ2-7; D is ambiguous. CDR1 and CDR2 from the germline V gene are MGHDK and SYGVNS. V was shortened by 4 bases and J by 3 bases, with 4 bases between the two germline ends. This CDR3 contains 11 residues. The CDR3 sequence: CASSGSYEQYF. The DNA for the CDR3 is TGTGCCAGCAGTGGCAGCTACGAGCAGTACTTC.

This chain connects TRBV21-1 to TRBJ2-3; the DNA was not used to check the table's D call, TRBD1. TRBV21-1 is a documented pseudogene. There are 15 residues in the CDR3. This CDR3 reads CASSTGQGSTDTQYF. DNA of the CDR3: TGTGCCAGCAGCACGGGACAGGGCAGCACAGATACGCAGTATTTT.

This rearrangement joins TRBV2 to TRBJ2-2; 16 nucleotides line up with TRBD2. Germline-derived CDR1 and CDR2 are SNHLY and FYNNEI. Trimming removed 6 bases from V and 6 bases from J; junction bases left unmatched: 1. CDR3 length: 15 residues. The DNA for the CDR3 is TGTGCCAGCAGCGGGACTAGCGGGGGGGCCGGGGAGCTGTTTTTT. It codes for CASSGTSGGAGELFF.

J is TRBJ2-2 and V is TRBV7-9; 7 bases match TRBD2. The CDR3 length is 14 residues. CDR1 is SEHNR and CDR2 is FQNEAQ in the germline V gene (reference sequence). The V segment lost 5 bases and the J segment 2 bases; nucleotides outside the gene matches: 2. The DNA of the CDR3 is TGTGCCAGCAGCACGGGACTAAACACCGGGGAGCTGTTTTTT. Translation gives CASSTGLNTGELFF.

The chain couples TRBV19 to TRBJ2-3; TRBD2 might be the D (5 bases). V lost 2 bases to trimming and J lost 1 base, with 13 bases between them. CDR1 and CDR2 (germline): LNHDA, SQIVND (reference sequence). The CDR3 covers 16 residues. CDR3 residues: CASSISRGSRTDTQYF. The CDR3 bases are TGTGCCAGTAGTATAAGCCGGGGTTCGCGCACAGATACGCAGTATTTT. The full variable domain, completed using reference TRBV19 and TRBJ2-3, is DGGITQSPKYLFRKEGQNVTLSCEQNLNHDAMYWYRQDPGQGLRLIYYSQIVNDFQKGDIAEGYSVSREKKESFPLTVTSAQKNPTAFYLCASSISRGSRTDTQYFGPGTRLTVL.

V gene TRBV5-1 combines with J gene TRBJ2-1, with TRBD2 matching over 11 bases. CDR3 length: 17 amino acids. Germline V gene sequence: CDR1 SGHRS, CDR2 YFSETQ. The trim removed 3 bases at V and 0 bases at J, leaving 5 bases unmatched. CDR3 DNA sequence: TGCGCCAGCAGCTCCCTACTAGCGGGGGACTCCTACAATGAGCAGTTCTTC. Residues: CASSSLLAGDSYNEQFF.

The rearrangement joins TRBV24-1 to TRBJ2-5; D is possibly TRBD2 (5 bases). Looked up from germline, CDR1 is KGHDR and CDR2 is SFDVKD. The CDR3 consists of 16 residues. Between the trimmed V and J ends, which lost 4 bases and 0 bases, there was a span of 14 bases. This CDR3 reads CATSESSGWYQETQYF. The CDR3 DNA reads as TGTGCCACCAGTGAGTCAAGCGGCTGGTACCAAGAGACCCAGTACTTC.